These 28 T cell receptor beta chains were sequenced from one sample in a study of T-cell memory formation after mild COVID-19. TCRdb reprocessed the 5' RACE reads via MiXCR and lists one record per CDR3 protein. This sample has roughly 130,000 distinct CDR3 sequences, with about a sixth found just once. The sample was PBMCs or a T cell subset sorted from them (not recorded which). The receptors were gathered from a man in his late teens or twenties who had mild COVID-19 (a few samples of this study predate the infection). Cell type and time point are not known.

This clonotype was counted only a few times. The chain has TRBV29-1 and TRBJ2-5, with D possibly being TRBD2 (5 bases). Trimming took off 4 bases at V and 5 bases at J, with 11 bases between the two ends. Germline V gene sequence: CDR1 SQVTM, CDR2 ANQGSEA. CDR3 length: 12 residues. CDR3 bases: TGCAGCGTTGTTGGAGGCGTCGAGACCCAGTACTTC. Translation: CSVVGGVETQYF. The complete variable domain, with remaining parts taken from reference TRBV29-1 and TRBJ2-5, reads SAVISQKPSRDICQRGTSLTIQCQVDSQVTMMFWYRQQPGQSLTLIATANQGSEATYESGFVIDKFPISRPNLTFSTLTVSNMSPEDSSIYLCSVVGGVETQYFGPGTRLLVL.

This clonotype has ten or more counts. This chain connects TRBV3-1 to TRBJ2-2; 9 bases agree with TRBD1. The CDR3 runs to 17 residues. In germline, CDR1 is LGHDT, CDR2 YNNKEL (reference sequence). With V trimmed by 2 bases and J by 7 bases, 11 bases remained unmatched. This CDR3 reads CASSQNPGQGGNGELFF. The CDR3 DNA follows: TGTGCCAGCAGCCAAAACCCGGGACAGGGTGGTAACGGGGAGCTGTTTTTT. The variable domain in full, with the rest retrieved from reference TRBV3-1 and TRBJ2-2, is DTAVSQTPKYLVTQMGNDKSIKCEQNLGHDTMYWYKQDSKKFLKIMFSYNNKELIINETVPNRFSPKSPDKAHLNLHINSLELGDSAVYFCASSQNPGQGGNGELFFGEGSRLTVL.

In its sample, this clonotype was seen many times. The J gene is TRBJ2-3, the V gene TRBV20-1; 11 nucleotides align to TRBD2. CDR3 length: 15 amino acids. The J segment lost 1 base and the V segment lost 2 bases, leaving 2 bases of the junction unmatched. Germline V CDR1 and CDR2: DFQATT, SNEGSKA (reference sequence). CDR3 loop: CSARMTSGGTDTQYF. CDR3 DNA: TGCAGTGCTAGAATGACTAGCGGGGGCACAGATACGCAGTATTTT.

Only a few counts were recorded for this clonotype. The chain employs TRBV7-2 and TRBJ2-5; a possible D gene is TRBD2 (5 bases). The CDR3 runs to 13 residues. The V and J ends lost 7 bases and 5 bases respectively, with 14 bases between them. Per the germline V gene, CDR1 is SGHTA and CDR2 is FQGNSA. CDR3 DNA: TGTGCCAGCAAAACTAGTCAACAGGAGACCCAGTACTTC. This gives the protein CASKTSQQETQYF.

The chain employs TRBV18 and TRBJ2-7; D is undetermined. The CDR3 sequence is 14 residues long. Germline CDR1 KGHSH, CDR2 LQKENI. Trimming shortened V by 3 bases and J by 3 bases, and 12 bases separated the two germline ends. The CDR3 here is CASSPGPGDYEQYV. The CDR3 coding sequence is TGTGCCAGCTCACCTGGTCCAGGAGACTACGAGCAGTACGTC.

This clonotype was seen a handful of times. The chain carries TRBV27 and TRBJ1-1; D gene unclear. This CDR3 spans 11 amino acids. The ends were cut back, 2 bases at V and 8 bases at J, with 6 bases in the middle. The V gene's germline CDR1 is MNHEY and CDR2 SMNVEV (reference sequence). CDR3 sequence reads: CASSLTLEAFF. CDR3 DNA: TGTGCCAGCAGTTTAACCTTAGAAGCTTTCTTT.

The rearrangement joins TRBV3-1 to TRBJ2-7; possible D gene TRBD2, 6 bases. Germline V CDR1 and CDR2: LGHDT, YNNKEL (reference sequence). This CDR3 is built from 13 residues. With 2 bases removed from V and 6 bases from J, the gap between germline ends came to 11 bases. The CDR3 DNA reads TGTGCCAGCAGCCAAAAAGGAGGGCTCGAGCAGTACGTC. Translated, it gives CASSQKGGLEQYV.

This clonotype showed up just a few times. The rearrangement uses TRBV5-1 and TRBJ2-1, with D perhaps matching TRBD2 (5 bases). Germline V gene sequence: CDR1 SGHRS, CDR2 YFSETQ. The CDR3 loop spans 15 amino acids. Trimming took off 0 bases at V and 2 bases at J, with 9 bases between the two ends. CDR3 coding DNA: TGCGCCAGCAGCTTGGACGGGGAGACCTACAATGAGCAGTTCTTC. Translated, it gives CASSLDGETYNEQFF.

V gene TRBV12-3 or TRBV12-4 combines with J gene TRBJ1-2, with D uncertain. The CDR3 totals 13 residues. V dropped 2 bases and J dropped 8 bases, with 12 bases sitting between them. This chain's CDR3 is CASSLNPSTGYTF. The DNA of the CDR3 is TGTGCCAGCAGTTTAAACCCGTCCACGGGCTACACCTTC.

This chain connects TRBV9 to TRBJ2-5; possible D gene TRBD2, 6 bases. The V gene lost 4 bases and the J gene lost 3 bases, with 19 bases spanning the gap. The V gene's germline CDR1 is SGDLS and CDR2 YYNGEE. The CDR3 totals 16 residues. CDR3 amino acids: CASSLYGGEEKETQYF. CDR3 nucleotides: TGTGCCAGCAGCCTATACGGGGGTGAGGAGAAAGAGACCCAGTACTTC.

This rearrangement joins TRBV11-2 to TRBJ1-1; the D is unclear. CDR1 SGHAT and CDR2 FQNNGV come from the germline V gene. The CDR3 covers 15 residues. The V end lost 1 base, the J end lost 4 bases, and 13 bases lay between the germline ends. CDR3 loop: CASSLGLGIGTEAFF. The CDR3, as DNA: TGTGCCAGCAGCTTAGGTTTGGGAATCGGCACTGAAGCTTTCTTT.

This clonotype was found a few times. This CDR3 is CASSSGPTSYEQYF. CDR3 coding DNA: TGTGCCAGCAGCTCGGGCCCCACCTCCTACGAGCAGTACTTC. This chain connects TRBV7-9 to TRBJ2-7; unclear D gene. This CDR3 spans 14 amino acids. Trimming pared 4 bases from V and 0 bases from J, leaving 10 bases between. The V gene's germline CDR1 is SEHNR and CDR2 FQNEAQ (reference sequence).

The chain employs TRBV5-5 and TRBJ2-1; weak D call: TRBD1 (6 bases). CDR3 length equals 14 residues. Trimming removed 2 bases from V and 9 bases from J, with 15 bases in between. Germline assignment: CDR1 SGHKS and CDR2 YYEKEE (reference sequence). The CDR3 sequence is CASSFGDTRGEQFF. Here the CDR3 DNA reads TGTGCCAGCAGCTTCGGGGACACAAGGGGTGAGCAGTTCTTC.

In its sample, this clonotype was seen a few times. The chain carries TRBV12-3 or TRBV12-4 and TRBJ1-1; the match to TRBD1 covers 9 bases. The CDR3 consists of 14 residues. V lost 4 bases, J lost 7 bases, and 7 bases stayed unmatched. In nucleotides, the CDR3 is TGTGCCAGCAGTTCGGGACAGGGTTTTGATGAAGCTTTCTTT. Translation gives CASSSGQGFDEAFF.

This rearrangement joins TRBV6-1 to TRBJ1-1; 10 bases match TRBD1. The germline V gene has CDR1 MNHNS and CDR2 SASEGT. After removal of 7 bases from V and 3 bases from J, the junction contained 5 bases not matched to a gene. This CDR3 comprises 14 residues. The CDR3 reads CASTPGTGDTEAFF. The CDR3 region has the DNA TGTGCCAGCACCCCCGGGACAGGGGACACTGAAGCTTTCTTT.

In its sample, this clonotype was seen many times. The genes are TRBV12-3 or TRBV12-4 and TRBJ2-7, with D unresolved. V was clipped by 5 bases and J by 3 bases, with 8 bases between them. CDR3 length equals 12 residues. CDR3 sequence reads: CASSPGGYEQYF. The CDR3 DNA reads as TGTGCCAGCAGTCCAGGTGGCTACGAGCAGTACTTC.

V and J are TRBV4-3 and TRBJ2-1; 9 bases are shared with TRBD1. The CDR3 sequence is 15 residues long. The germline CDR1 and CDR2 sequences are LGHNA and YSLEER. V was clipped by 1 base and J by 8 bases; unmatched bases: 6. The CDR3 is CASSQAPGTGYEQFF. In DNA, the CDR3 is TGCGCCAGCAGCCAAGCGCCCGGGACAGGGTATGAGCAGTTCTTC.

A few counts support this clonotype. The chain is built from TRBV2 and TRBJ2-7, with TRBD1 matching 7 bases. Looked up from germline, CDR1 is SNHLY and CDR2 is FYNNEI. V dropped 1 base and J dropped 0; count of bases not matched to a gene: 6. CDR3 size: 16 residues. The CDR3 protein is CASSEVKRGRSYEQYF. CDR3 sequence (DNA): TGTGCCAGCAGTGAAGTAAAGAGGGGGCGCTCCTACGAGCAGTACTTC.

The V gene is TRBV6-4, the J gene TRBJ2-2; 10 positions agree with TRBD2. The CDR3 covers 14 residues. Losses at the gene ends were 6 bases for V and 5 bases for J; bases not matched to a gene: 3. CDR1 is MRHNA, CDR2 SNTAGT, per germline. As DNA, the CDR3 is TGTGCCAGCAGAGCAGCGGGGGGGACCGGGGAGCTGTTTTTT. It yields the protein CASRAAGGTGELFF.

This rearrangement joins TRBV5-1 to TRBJ2-7, with 12 bases matching TRBD2. The CDR3 totals 18 residues. Germline V CDR1 and CDR2: SGHRS, YFSETQ. V lost 4 bases to trimming and J lost 3 bases; unmatched junction nucleotides: 14. As DNA, the CDR3 is TGCGCCAGCAGCCAACTAGTACTAGCGGGGGGCCTGGGCTACGAGCAGTACTTC. Translation: CASSQLVLAGGLGYEQYF.

The chain uses TRBV20-1 and TRBJ2-3; D remains unclear. The CDR3 runs 13 residues. Deletions cut 3 bases from V and 2 bases from J, with 9 bases between. Germline V gene lookup returns CDR1 DFQATT and CDR2 SNEGSKA (reference sequence). CDR3 sequence (DNA): TGCAGTGCTAGTTCCGGCTTCACAGATACGCAGTATTTT. This encodes CSASSGFTDTQYF.

V and J are TRBV6-2 or TRBV6-3 and TRBJ1-5; D ambiguous. The CDR3 is made up of 14 amino acids. Germline V lookup: CDR1 MNHEY, CDR2 SVGEGT. With 6 bases removed from V and 7 bases from J, the gap between germline ends came to 16 bases. The CDR3 region has the DNA TGTGCCAGCAGACGACCTCTTAATGGACAGCCCCAGCATTTT. Translating gives CASRRPLNGQPQHF.

This clonotype has just a few counts. The genes are TRBV4-2 and TRBJ2-3; 16 bases match TRBD2. Germline values: CDR1 LGHNA, CDR2 YNFKEQ. The CDR3 has 17 amino acids. V was clipped by 4 bases and J by 6 bases; unmatched bases: 7. The CDR3: CASSPGLAGGPRDTQYF. CDR3 nucleotide sequence: TGTGCCAGCAGCCCGGGACTAGCGGGGGGGCCGAGGGATACGCAGTATTTT.

This chain links TRBV29-1 with TRBJ1-5, with a weak D call TRBD1 (5 bases). The CDR3 loop spans 13 amino acids. V lost 6 bases and J 4 bases, leaving 13 bases between the germline ends. Looked up from germline, CDR1 is SQVTM and CDR2 is ANQGSEA. The CDR3 sequence: CSVLLGPNQPQHF. The CDR3 DNA is TGCAGCGTCCTATTGGGGCCGAATCAGCCCCAGCATTTT. The variable domain in full, with the rest retrieved from reference TRBV29-1 and TRBJ1-5, is SAVISQKPSRDICQRGTSLTIQCQVDSQVTMMFWYRQQPGQSLTLIATANQGSEATYESGFVIDKFPISRPNLTFSTLTVSNMSPEDSSIYLCSVLLGPNQPQHFGDGTRLSIL.

This clonotype has just a few counts. V usage is TRBV7-2 and J usage is TRBJ1-1; D unresolved. Germline assignment: CDR1 SGHTA and CDR2 FQGNSA. CDR3 length: 13 residues. V was cut by 1 base and J by 4 bases, with 7 bases left in between. CDR3 DNA: TGTGCCAGCAGCTTAGGCGAAGCCACTGAAGCTTTCTTT. Its translation: CASSLGEATEAFF.

This clonotype was seen only a few times. CDR3 coding DNA: TGTGCCTGGAGTGTACTGATGGGGAGTGGAGATACGCAGTATTTT. This translates into CAWSVLMGSGDTQYF. This chain joins TRBV30 and TRBJ2-3; D is possibly TRBD2 (5 bases). This CDR3 region has 15 residues. V was pared by 0 bases and J by 5 bases, with 15 bases between. Per the germline V gene, CDR1 is GTSNPN and CDR2 is SVGIG (reference sequence).

This clonotype was seen only a few times. J is TRBJ2-1 and V is TRBV20-1; maybe TRBD1 (7 bases). Germline CDR1 and CDR2: DFQATT and SNEGSKA (reference sequence). The germline V and J ends were trimmed by 5 bases and 10 bases, with 15 bases remaining between them. This CDR3 region has 12 residues. Here the CDR3 DNA reads TGCAGTGCTCATCAACAGGGGAGGGAGCAGTTCTTC. This gives the protein CSAHQQGREQFF.

The chain is built from TRBV6-5 and TRBJ1-1; the match to TRBD1 covers 12 bases. Germline lookup yields CDR1 MNHEY and CDR2 SVGAGI. The CDR3 has 14 amino acids. V lost 5 bases to trimming and J lost 11 bases; unmatched junction nucleotides: 9. CDR3 residues: CASSQGDRGPRAFF. DNA for the CDR3: TGTGCCAGCAGTCAAGGGGACAGGGGGCCGAGGGCTTTCTTT.